The entry below gives a single TCR beta chain sequence along with its context. Trimming took 0 bases from V and 5 from J; bases not matched to a gene: 5. The CDR3 is made up of 15 amino acids. CDR1 is MDHEN and CDR2 is SYDVKM in the germline V gene. TCRdb analysed the RT-PCR reads with MiXCR anew, one entry per CDR3 protein. Of about 680,000 distinct CDR3 sequences listed, 13% to 15% were seen once; the top ten hold roughly 3.9%. The receptor's source is a female donor in good health, serving as a healthy control. The chain is built from TRBV28 and TRBJ2-5, with 8 bases that match TRBD1. Sequenced input: memory CD4+ T cells from blood. CDR3 amino acids: CASSLWQGAGETQYF. In nucleotides, the CDR3 is TGTGCCAGCAGTTTATGGCAGGGGGCAGGGGAGACCCAGTACTTC.